These 25 T cell receptor beta chains originate from one sample sequenced in a study of cytomegalovirus exposure and HLA in healthy donors. Primers for the PCR totalled 60 Vbeta and 13 Jbeta. The repertoire was sequenced with immunoSEQ multiplex PCR; TCRdb's copy has only in-frame clones and lacks some. The table lists 160,000 or so clones, 80% of them singletons. The sample was PBMCs. These receptors were obtained from a man aged 40-49 years in good health and CMV-seronegative.

The V call is TRBV27, the J call TRBJ2-7; 8 nucleotides align to TRBD2. CDR3 size: 14 residues. V dropped 6 bases and J dropped 4; count of bases not matched to a gene: 8. Germline CDR1 reads MNHEY; CDR2 reads SMNVEV (reference sequence). CDR3 amino acids: CASREIAGSYEQYF. CDR3 nucleotides: TGTGCCAGCAGGGAAATAGCGGGATCATACGAGCAGTACTTC.

This chain joins TRBV5-1 and TRBJ2-1; tentative D call: TRBD1 (6 bases). V lost 0 bases and J 1 base, leaving 17 bases between the germline ends. Per germline, CDR1 SGHRS and CDR2 YFSETQ. The CDR3 is 18 residues long. The CDR3 loop reads CASSLEPSGTNSYNEQFF. CDR3 in DNA: TGCGCCAGCAGCTTGGAACCTTCCGGGACAAATTCCTACAATGAGCAGTTCTTC. Supplemented by reference TRBV5-1 and TRBJ2-1, the full variable domain reads KAGVTQTPRYLIKTRGQQVTLSCSPISGHRSVSWYQQTPGQGLQFLFEYFSETQRNKGNFPGRFSGRQFSNSRSEMNVSTLELGDSALYLCASSLEPSGTNSYNEQFFGPGTRLTVL.

This clone was observed a single time. The rearrangement links TRBV2 to TRBJ1-1; 7 bases are a match to TRBD1. The V gene's germline CDR1 is SNHLY and CDR2 FYNNEI. V dropped 6 bases and J dropped 1; count of bases not matched to a gene: 8. The CDR3 has 15 amino acids. CDR3 region: CASRGDSLRNTEAFF. In nucleotides, the CDR3 is TGTGCCAGCAGGGGGGACAGCCTAAGGAACACTGAAGCTTTCTTT.

CDR3 in DNA: TGTGCCAGCAGACCGAGCGGGGGGAAAGAGAGCTCCTACAATGAGCAGTTCTTC. It encodes CASRPSGGKESSYNEQFF. This chain links TRBV5-5 with TRBJ2-1; 9 bases are a match to TRBD2. This CDR3 spans 18 amino acids. The trim removed 5 bases at V and 0 bases at J, leaving 12 bases unmatched. Germline CDR1 SGHKS, CDR2 YYEKEE (reference sequence).

The chain links TRBV4-3 to TRBJ2-7; 7 bases are a match to TRBD1. This CDR3 has 17 residues. V lost 0 bases and J lost 6; bases outside the gene matches: 14. CDR1 LGHNA and CDR2 YSLEER come from the germline V gene. CDR3 in amino acids: CASSQDVVGQRSVEQYF. The CDR3 DNA reads TGCGCCAGCAGCCAAGATGTCGTGGGACAGCGGTCCGTCGAGCAGTACTTC.

The chain couples TRBV19 to TRBJ2-1, with TRBD2 identical over 16 bases. Germline values: CDR1 LNHDA, CDR2 SQIVND (reference sequence). CDR3 size: 17 residues. V dropped 3 bases and J dropped 7; count of bases not matched to a gene: 6. CDR3 coding DNA: TGTGCCAGTAGTATCACGGAGGGACTAGCGGGGGGGAATGAGCAGTTCTTC. Translated: CASSITEGLAGGNEQFF.

V is TRBV11-3 and J is TRBJ2-3, with D maybe TRBD1 (6 bases). Germline V gene sequence: CDR1 SGHNT, CDR2 YENEEA. The CDR3 totals 17 residues. The ends were cut back, 1 base at V and 5 bases at J, with 19 bases in the middle. This chain's CDR3 is CASSLAIGTNQGDTQYF. CDR3 DNA: TGTGCCAGCAGCTTAGCGATCGGGACAAACCAGGGAGATACGCAGTATTTT.

V and J are TRBV7-9 and TRBJ1-2; TRBD1 matches 7 bases. The ends lost 10 bases at V and 8 bases at J; junction bases unmatched: 25. This CDR3 has 17 amino acids. Looked up from germline, CDR1 is SEHNR and CDR2 is FQNEAQ (reference sequence). CDR3 coding DNA: TGTGCCATCCCGGAACGGGACAGACCTCAAATTTATAGGGGCTACACCTTC. This translates into CAIPERDRPQIYRGYTF.

This clone was seen only once. The genes are TRBV28 and TRBJ1-1; TRBD1 agrees at 8 bases. CDR1 is MDHEN and CDR2 is SYDVKM in the germline V gene. The length of the CDR3 is 15 residues. Trimming took 5 bases from V and 1 from J; bases not matched to a gene: 6. Written as DNA, the CDR3 is TGTGCCAGCAGTAACCTGGGACAGGAGAACACTGAAGCTTTCTTT. It specifies CASSNLGQENTEAFF.

The V and J genes are TRBV19 and TRBJ2-7; 13 nucleotides match TRBD2. V trimming: 6 bases; J trimming: 6 bases; junction bases outside the gene matches: 8. CDR1 and CDR2 from the germline V gene are LNHDA and SQIVND (reference sequence). This CDR3 region has 15 residues. CDR3: CASSRPGLAGTEQYF. The CDR3, as DNA: TGTGCCAGTAGCCGACCGGGACTAGCGGGAACCGAGCAGTACTTC.

The chain joins TRBV5-1 to TRBJ2-7; D remains ambiguous. Germline assignment: CDR1 SGHRS and CDR2 YFSETQ. CDR3 length: 14 amino acids. V was trimmed by 0 bases and J by 5 bases, leaving 12 bases between them. CDR3: CASSLVQNRDEQYF. As DNA, the CDR3 is TGCGCCAGCAGCTTGGTCCAAAATCGGGACGAGCAGTACTTC.

CDR3 DNA: TGTGCCAGCAGCTTGACAGGCTACGAGCAGTACTTC. Translation: CASSLTGYEQYF. This chain uses TRBV5-8 with TRBJ2-7; D may be TRBD1 (5 bases). This CDR3 comprises 12 residues. Germline assignment: CDR1 SGHTS and CDR2 YDEGEE. Trimming stripped 1 base from V and 3 bases from J, with 5 bases between.

The gene calls are TRBV18 and TRBJ2-3; 7 bases map to TRBD2. V lost 4 bases and J lost 4; bases outside the gene matches: 5. The CDR3 spans 14 residues. Germline CDR1 reads KGHSH; CDR2 reads LQKENI. CDR3 sequence reads: CASSLPGGADTQYF. CDR3 coding DNA: TGTGCCAGCTCACTCCCGGGGGGTGCAGATACGCAGTATTTT.

This rearrangement joins TRBV11-2 to TRBJ2-2; D gene unclear. This CDR3 spans 15 amino acids. Trimming left V 3 bases short and J 0 bases short, with 8 bases between. CDR1 and CDR2 from the germline V gene are SGHAT and FQNNGV. The CDR3: CASSFVLANTGELFF. DNA of the CDR3: TGTGCCAGCAGCTTTGTCCTAGCGAACACCGGGGAGCTGTTTTTT.

The chain uses TRBV7-9 and TRBJ2-5, with 8 bases aligning to TRBD2. There are 17 residues in the CDR3. V lost 4 bases, J lost 0 bases, and 10 bases stayed unmatched. Germline loops: CDR1 SEHNR, CDR2 FQNEAQ (reference sequence). Written as DNA, the CDR3 is TGTGCCAGCAGCTCCCGGGAGGGGTTAACCTACCAAGAGACCCAGTACTTC. Amino acids: CASSSREGLTYQETQYF.

The rearrangement joins TRBV4-3 to TRBJ2-1; 9 nucleotides match TRBD2. Per the germline V gene, CDR1 is LGHNA and CDR2 is YSLEER. With 0 bases clipped from V and 1 base from J, the junction kept 10 bases outside the gene matches. The CDR3 is 19 amino acids. CDR3 bases: TGCGCCAGCAGCCAAGAGGTGGCGAGCGGGAGGCGGTCCTACAATGAGCAGTTCTTC. Amino acid sequence: CASSQEVASGRRSYNEQFF.

The gene calls are TRBV6-5 and TRBJ1-2, with D possibly being TRBD1 (5 bases). The V and J ends lost 7 bases and 7 bases respectively, with 16 bases between them. The CDR3 totals 13 residues. The V gene's germline CDR1 is MNHEY and CDR2 SVGAGI. The CDR3 sequence is CASTRDSSSGYTF. As DNA, the CDR3 is TGTGCCAGCACCAGAGACAGCTCCAGTGGCTACACCTTC.

This chain joins TRBV2 and TRBJ2-3, with 8 bases lining up with TRBD2. The CDR3 consists of 15 residues. Germline CDR1 reads SNHLY; CDR2 reads FYNNEI. V lost 6 bases and J lost 2; bases outside the gene matches: 7. CDR3 loop: CASRALAGFTDTQYF. The CDR3 DNA sequence: TGTGCCAGCAGGGCCTTAGCGGGGTTCACAGATACGCAGTATTTT.

J is TRBJ2-7 and V is TRBV5-3, with 9 bases fitting TRBD2. TRBV5-3 is placed among ORFs of uncertain function. V gave up 2 bases and J gave up 1 base; unmatched junction bases: 7. CDR3 length: 16 residues. DNA of the CDR3: TGTGCCAGAAGCTTCCAGGCTAGCGGGACTTCCTACGAGCAGTACTTC. Residues: CARSFQASGTSYEQYF.

The chain is built from TRBV11-2 and TRBJ1-5; 7 positions agree with TRBD1. The CDR3 is 15 amino acids. Germline CDR1 is SGHAT and CDR2 is FQNNGV. V trimming: 2 bases; J trimming: 1 base; junction bases outside the gene matches: 2. The CDR3 here is CASSLNRGSNQPQHF. The CDR3 coding sequence is TGTGCCAGCAGCTTAAACAGGGGAAGCAATCAGCCCCAGCATTTT.

The CDR3 loop is CASTGQGQSEAFF. As DNA, the CDR3 is TGTGCCAGCACGGGACAGGGGCAGTCGGAAGCTTTCTTT. This rearrangement joins TRBV2 to TRBJ1-1; TRBD1 aligns across 10 bases. The CDR3 is 13 residues long. Germline loops: CDR1 SNHLY, CDR2 FYNNEI. Trimming cost V 7 bases and J 8 bases; bases outside gene matches: 7. The full variable domain, with the rest looked up from reference TRBV2 and TRBJ1-1, is EPEVTQTPSHQVTQMGQEVILRCVPISNHLYFYWYRQILGQKVEFLVSFYNNEISEKSEIFDDQFSVERPDGSNFTLKIRSTKLEDSAMYFCASTGQGQSEAFFGQGTRLTVV.

This clone was found once. CDR3 in DNA: TGTGCCAGCAGCGAAGTAGGGACTGCCACCCCCACCTTC. It is translated as CASSEVGTATPTF. The rearrangement links TRBV9 to TRBJ1-2; a weak D match, TRBD1 (5 bases). This CDR3 has 13 residues. V was clipped by 3 bases and J by 13 bases, with 19 bases between them. The germline V gene has CDR1 SGDLS and CDR2 YYNGEE.

This chain uses TRBV10-1 with TRBJ1-1, with no clear D. CDR1 and CDR2 from the germline V gene are WNHNN and SYGVQD (reference sequence). V was pared by 4 bases and J by 5 bases, with 14 bases between. The CDR3 runs 14 residues. The CDR3 nucleotides read TGCGCCAGCAGTGCAGAGAGGCTGGTGACTGAAGCTTTCTTT. Amino acids: CASSAERLVTEAFF.

The chain uses TRBV18 and TRBJ2-7, with 7 bases matching TRBD1. The CDR3 consists of 15 residues. Germline CDR1 KGHSH, CDR2 LQKENI. V gave up 5 bases and J gave up 2 bases; unmatched junction bases: 9. The CDR3 DNA follows: TGTGCCAGCTCATCTAGACAGGGTAGCCCCTACGAGCAGTACTTC. This gives the protein CASSSRQGSPYEQYF.

Here the CDR3 reads CASSLGGYNEQYF. CDR3 sequence (DNA): TGCGCCAGCAGCTTGGGAGGGTACAACGAGCAGTACTTC. The J gene is TRBJ2-7, the V gene TRBV5-1; D perhaps matches TRBD2 (5 bases). The CDR3 is 13 residues long. Trimming left V 0 bases short and J 5 bases short, with 9 bases between. The germline V gene has CDR1 SGHRS and CDR2 YFSETQ. The full variable domain, its missing parts supplied by reference TRBV5-1 and TRBJ2-7, is KAGVTQTPRYLIKTRGQQVTLSCSPISGHRSVSWYQQTPGQGLQFLFEYFSETQRNKGNFPGRFSGRQFSNSRSEMNVSTLELGDSALYLCASSLGGYNEQYFGPGTRLTVT.